Each of the 19 T cell receptor beta chains below was sequenced from the same sample in a study of CD8 T cells in Susac syndrome. RNA totalling roughly 0.45 to 1 ug underwent reverse transcription with random hexamers. TCRdb ran MiXCR on the immunoSEQ multiplex PCR reads and lists one entry per CDR3 protein. The sample lists roughly 130,000 distinct CDR3 sequences, 90% to 95% occurring once. Sequenced: CD4+ T cells from PBMCs. The receptors were gathered from a human donor in good health.

This clonotype was observed once. V usage is TRBV6-2 or TRBV6-3 and J usage is TRBJ2-7; tentative D call: TRBD1 (6 bases). Germline V lookup: CDR1 MNHEY, CDR2 SVGEGT. This CDR3 has 17 amino acids. V gave up 2 bases and J gave up 9 bases, with 26 bases separating them. The CDR3 loop reads CASSYVETDSLNIGQYF. In DNA form, the CDR3 reads TGTGCCAGCAGTTACGTGGAGACGGACAGCCTAAATATTGGGCAGTACTTC.

The chain joins TRBV7-2 to TRBJ2-5; 8 positions match TRBD2. The CDR3 runs 15 residues. V dropped 4 bases and J dropped 2; count of bases not matched to a gene: 6. Germline V gene lookup returns CDR1 SGHTA and CDR2 FQGNSA. The CDR3 DNA follows: TGTGCCAGCAGCTCCTTAGCGGGACCACAAGAGACCCAGTACTTC. This sequence encodes CASSSLAGPQETQYF. The full variable domain, in which reference TRBV7-2 and TRBJ2-5 provide the parts outside the CDR3, is GAGVSQSPSNKVTEKGKDVELRCDPISGHTALYWYRQSLGQGLEFLIYFQGNSAPDKSGLPSDRFSAERTGGSVSTLTIQRTQQEDSAVYLCASSSLAGPQETQYFGPGTRLLVL.

The chain employs TRBV5-1 and TRBJ2-5, with TRBD2 matching 8 bases. The J segment lost 9 bases and the V segment lost 4 bases, leaving 8 bases of the junction unmatched. The germline V gene encodes CDR1 SGHRS and CDR2 YFSETQ. This CDR3 has 13 amino acids. CDR3 region: CASSVPGGKAQYF. The CDR3 bases are TGCGCCAGCAGCGTCCCGGGGGGGAAGGCCCAGTACTTC.

The chain recombines TRBV4-1 with TRBJ2-7; D may be TRBD1 (6 bases). The germline V gene has CDR1 MGHRA and CDR2 YSYEKL. The CDR3 is 15 residues long. Deletions cut 1 base from V and 0 bases from J, with 10 bases between. The CDR3 is CASSQAGQTSYEQYF. For the CDR3, the DNA is TGCGCCAGCAGCCAAGCCGGACAGACCTCCTACGAGCAGTACTTC.

V gene TRBV19 combines with J gene TRBJ1-5; 7 bases are shared with TRBD1. The CDR3 is 14 residues long. V gave up 4 bases and J gave up 5 bases; unmatched junction bases: 5. Germline V gives CDR1 LNHDA, CDR2 SQIVND (reference sequence). This CDR3 reads CASSRGQPYQPQHF. The CDR3 coding sequence is TGTGCCAGTAGTAGGGGACAGCCTTATCAGCCCCAGCATTTT.

V usage is TRBV27 and J usage is TRBJ1-2, with D possibly being TRBD1 (5 bases). CDR1 is MNHEY, CDR2 SMNVEV, per germline (reference sequence). V lost 5 bases and J 2 bases, leaving 12 bases between the germline ends. There are 14 residues in the CDR3. The CDR3: CASSPRGLNYGYTF. The DNA for the CDR3 is TGTGCCAGCAGTCCCCGGGGCTTAAACTATGGCTACACCTTC.

The chain carries TRBV29-1 and TRBJ2-7; D is undetermined. Germline V gives CDR1 SQVTM, CDR2 ANQGSEA. The germline V and J ends were trimmed by 4 bases and 7 bases, with 20 bases remaining between them. This CDR3 region has 14 residues. CDR3 region: CSVGLWLGKREQYF. CDR3 in DNA: TGCAGCGTTGGTTTGTGGCTGGGGAAGAGAGAGCAGTACTTC.

The rearrangement uses TRBV12-3 or TRBV12-4 and TRBJ2-2, with D perhaps TRBD1 (5 bases). V was pared by 6 bases and J by 1 base, with 9 bases between. The CDR3 is 14 amino acids. CDR3 DNA: TGTGCCAGCAGGAAACAGGAGAACACCGGGGAGCTGTTTTTT. The encoded protein is CASRKQENTGELFF.

A single count supports this clonotype. The CDR3 loop is CASSFGTDSYEQYF. The CDR3 DNA follows: TGCGCCAGCAGCTTCGGGACAGACTCCTACGAGCAGTACTTC. This chain joins TRBV5-1 and TRBJ2-7; 7 positions match TRBD1. The trim removed 2 bases at V and 0 bases at J, leaving 2 bases unmatched. Germline V gene lookup returns CDR1 SGHRS and CDR2 YFSETQ. This CDR3 is built from 14 residues.

This clonotype has just one count. V usage is TRBV14 and J usage is TRBJ2-2; D gene ambiguous. The V gene lost 8 bases and the J gene lost 1 base, with 8 bases spanning the gap. The CDR3 has 13 residues. CDR1 is SGHDN and CDR2 is FVKESK in the germline V gene. The CDR3 nucleotides read TGTGCCAGCGCAAGCTGGAACACCGGGGAGCTGTTTTTT. Translated: CASASWNTGELFF.

The CDR3 spells CSVEGRGDEKLFF. Written as DNA, the CDR3 is TGCAGCGTTGAAGGGCGGGGGGATGAAAAACTGTTTTTT. This chain links TRBV29-1 with TRBJ1-4; the D gene is possibly TRBD1 (5 bases). This CDR3 spans 13 amino acids. Between the trimmed V and J ends, which lost 1 base and 6 bases, there was a span of 9 bases. Germline CDR1 reads SQVTM; CDR2 reads ANQGSEA.

This rearrangement joins TRBV5-1 to TRBJ2-1, with D perhaps assigned TRBD1 or TRBD2 (5 bases each). The CDR3 consists of 13 residues. Germline V gives CDR1 SGHRS, CDR2 YFSETQ. V shed 6 bases and J shed 5 bases, with 12 bases lying between them. The CDR3 DNA is TGCGCCAGCACGGGGCAGCCCAACAATGAGCAGTTCTTC. It specifies CASTGQPNNEQFF.

This clonotype was picked up one time. This sequence joins TRBV18 and TRBJ2-2; the D is unclear. The CDR3 length is 14 residues. Trimming shortened V by 0 bases and J by 0 bases, and 2 bases separated the two germline ends. Germline assignment: CDR1 KGHSH and CDR2 LQKENI. CDR3 residues: CASSPPPNTGELFF. The DNA of the CDR3 is TGTGCCAGCTCACCACCCCCGAACACCGGGGAGCTGTTTTTT. Full variable domain (remainder filled in from reference TRBV18 and TRBJ2-2): NAGVMQNPRHLVRRRGQEARLRCSPMKGHSHVYWYRQLPEEGLKFMVYLQKENIIDESGMPKERFSAEFPKEGPSILRIQQVVRGDSAAYFCASSPPPNTGELFFGEGSRLTVL.

The CDR3 region has the DNA TGTGCCAGCAGTTTTGGGACCCCCTCCACCGAGCAGTACTTC. This translates into CASSFGTPSTEQYF. The V and J genes are TRBV27 and TRBJ2-7; D is possibly TRBD1 or TRBD2 (5 bases each). This CDR3 is 14 amino acids long. CDR1 is MNHEY, CDR2 SMNVEV, per germline (reference sequence). Trimming removed 3 bases from V and 6 bases from J, with 15 bases in between.

V and J are TRBV29-1 and TRBJ2-3, with a weak D call TRBD2 (5 bases). Trimming took off 3 bases at V and 7 bases at J, with 11 bases between the two ends. The germline CDR1 and CDR2 sequences are SQVTM and ANQGSEA. This CDR3 has 12 residues. The CDR3 is CSVERDGNTQYF. In nucleotides, the CDR3 is TGCAGCGTTGAGCGCGACGGGAATACGCAGTATTTT.

The V gene is TRBV2, the J gene TRBJ2-7; possible D gene TRBD1, 6 bases. Trimming removed 7 bases from V and 7 bases from J, with 17 bases in between. The germline gives CDR1 SNHLY, CDR2 FYNNEI. This CDR3 comprises 13 residues. The CDR3 is CASNGQTFGEQYF. The CDR3 bases are TGTGCCAGCAACGGACAGACCTTCGGGGAGCAGTACTTC.

J is TRBJ2-7 and V is TRBV12-3 or TRBV12-4; D is unclear. Trimming took off 1 base at V and 0 bases at J, with 13 bases between the two ends. The CDR3 consists of 16 residues. CDR3 residues: CASSLVGRRASYEQYF. As DNA, the CDR3 is TGTGCCAGCAGTTTAGTTGGGCGCAGAGCCTCCTACGAGCAGTACTTC.

The chain recombines TRBV7-2 with TRBJ2-1; D is possibly TRBD2 (6 bases). V dropped 5 bases and J dropped 8 bases, with 16 bases sitting between them. The CDR3 totals 14 residues. The V gene's germline CDR1 is SGHTA and CDR2 FQGNSA. In nucleotides, the CDR3 is TGTGCCAGCAGCGACCCCCGTAGGAGGGATGAGCAGTTCTTC. Translating gives CASSDPRRRDEQFF. Filled out from reference TRBV7-2 and TRBJ2-1, the complete variable domain reads GAGVSQSPSNKVTEKGKDVELRCDPISGHTALYWYRQSLGQGLEFLIYFQGNSAPDKSGLPSDRFSAERTGGSVSTLTIQRTQQEDSAVYLCASSDPRRRDEQFFGPGTRLTVL.

The gene calls are TRBV20-1 and TRBJ2-1; 7 bases agree with TRBD2. V was pared by 1 base and J by 8 bases, with 8 bases of the junction left unmatched. This CDR3 spans 14 amino acids. Germline CDR1 and CDR2: DFQATT and SNEGSKA (reference sequence). CDR3 sequence (DNA): TGCAGTGCTAGAGCGGGAGGCCCACTGGATGAGCAGTTCTTC. Translating gives CSARAGGPLDEQFF.